A selection of T cell receptor beta chains follows, all from one sample in a study of blood T cell repertoires in COVID-19. TCRdb's copy holds only in-frame clones and misses some; the assay was immunoSEQ multiplex PCR. The sample shows around 300,000 clones, 85% to 90% of them seen only once. The sample taken for sequencing was PBMCs or T cells enriched from blood (not recorded which). These receptors all stem from a young woman who had recovered from COVID-19. The CDR3 runs from the conserved cysteine through the conserved F or W. The D gene is left open where the match is weak. Not all rows give a size; the values are once, few, many and, for expanded clones, a class.

V gene	clone size	D gene	J gene	CDR3 protein	CDR3 DNA
TRBV28	NA	NA	TRBJ2-7	CASSFRGRTYEQYF	TGTGCCAGCAGTTTCAGGGGGAGGACCTACGAGCAGTACTTC
TRBV4-1	NA	NA	TRBJ2-4	CASSQPLLSQAKNIQYF	TGCGCCAGCAGCCAACCCCTATTATCGCAAGCCAAAAACATTCAGTACTTC
TRBV18	NA	NA	TRBJ2-7	CASSEGQLSYEQYF	TGTGCCAGCTCGGAGGGACAGCTTTCCTACGAGCAGTACTTC
TRBV6-2/TRBV6-3	NA	NA	TRBJ1-5	CASSADKDSFEYSNQPQHF	TGTGCCAGCAGCGCCGACAAGGACAGCTTCGAGTATAGCAATCAGCCCCAGCATTTT
TRBV18	NA	NA	TRBJ2-3	CASSPKPNTGGTDTQYF	TGTGCCAGCTCACCGAAACCAAATACAGGAGGCACAGATACGCAGTATTTT
TRBV5-4	once	TRBD1	TRBJ1-4	CASSFQTGSRKLFF	TGTGCCAGCAGCTTTCAGACAGGGTCGAGAAAACTGTTTTTT
TRBV6-4	NA	TRBD2	TRBJ2-1	CASSSGSSYNEQFF	TGTGCCAGCAGTAGCGGGAGCTCCTACAATGAGCAGTTCTTC
TRBV10-2	once	TRBD2	TRBJ2-2	CASSRTSVDTGELFF	TGCGCCAGCAGCAGGACTAGCGTGGACACCGGGGAGCTGTTTTTT
TRBV19	NA	NA	TRBJ1-1	CASSWGGDTEAFF	TGTGCCAGTAGTTGGGGGGGGGACACTGAAGCTTTCTTT
TRBV5-4	NA	NA	TRBJ1-2	CASSFDRFGGYTF	TGTGCCAGCAGCTTTGACAGATTCGGGGGCTACACCTTC
TRBV18	NA	TRBD1	TRBJ1-2	CASSDRAGYTF	TGTGCCAGCTCGGACAGGGCTGGCTACACCTTC
TRBV29-1	NA	TRBD1	TRBJ1-2	CSVVRGQGYTF	TGCAGCGTTGTCAGGGGGCAAGGCTACACCTTC
TRBV7-2	NA	NA	TRBJ2-5	CASTEALKEAQYF	TGTGCCAGCACGGAAGCATTAAAAGAGGCCCAGTACTTC
TRBV30	few	NA	TRBJ2-2	CAWSWDSVNTGELFF	TGTGCCTGGAGTTGGGATAGCGTCAACACCGGGGAGCTGTTTTTT
TRBV7-2	NA	TRBD1	TRBJ1-6	CASRIETGDNSPLHF	TGTGCCAGCAGAATCGAGACAGGGGATAATTCACCCCTCCACTTT
TRBV2	NA	NA	TRBJ1-4	CASSGYRTTNEKLFF	TGTGCCAGCAGTGGTTATAGAACAACTAATGAAAAACTGTTTTTT
TRBV19	few	NA	TRBJ1-1	CASSSKRWQGYTEAFF	TGTGCCAGTAGCTCAAAAAGATGGCAGGGGTACACTGAAGCTTTCTTT
TRBV13	NA	NA	TRBJ2-7	CASSLVLDSYEQYF	TGTGCCAGCAGCTTAGTGTTAGATTCCTACGAGCAGTACTTC
TRBV9	NA	TRBD1	TRBJ1-6	CASSGGQGPVSPLHF	TGTGCCAGCAGCGGGGGACAGGGGCCAGTGTCACCCCTCCACTTT
TRBV7-3	NA	TRBD2	TRBJ2-1	CASSFLPSGRDNEQFF	TGTGCCAGCAGCTTCCTCCCTAGCGGGAGGGACAATGAGCAGTTCTTC